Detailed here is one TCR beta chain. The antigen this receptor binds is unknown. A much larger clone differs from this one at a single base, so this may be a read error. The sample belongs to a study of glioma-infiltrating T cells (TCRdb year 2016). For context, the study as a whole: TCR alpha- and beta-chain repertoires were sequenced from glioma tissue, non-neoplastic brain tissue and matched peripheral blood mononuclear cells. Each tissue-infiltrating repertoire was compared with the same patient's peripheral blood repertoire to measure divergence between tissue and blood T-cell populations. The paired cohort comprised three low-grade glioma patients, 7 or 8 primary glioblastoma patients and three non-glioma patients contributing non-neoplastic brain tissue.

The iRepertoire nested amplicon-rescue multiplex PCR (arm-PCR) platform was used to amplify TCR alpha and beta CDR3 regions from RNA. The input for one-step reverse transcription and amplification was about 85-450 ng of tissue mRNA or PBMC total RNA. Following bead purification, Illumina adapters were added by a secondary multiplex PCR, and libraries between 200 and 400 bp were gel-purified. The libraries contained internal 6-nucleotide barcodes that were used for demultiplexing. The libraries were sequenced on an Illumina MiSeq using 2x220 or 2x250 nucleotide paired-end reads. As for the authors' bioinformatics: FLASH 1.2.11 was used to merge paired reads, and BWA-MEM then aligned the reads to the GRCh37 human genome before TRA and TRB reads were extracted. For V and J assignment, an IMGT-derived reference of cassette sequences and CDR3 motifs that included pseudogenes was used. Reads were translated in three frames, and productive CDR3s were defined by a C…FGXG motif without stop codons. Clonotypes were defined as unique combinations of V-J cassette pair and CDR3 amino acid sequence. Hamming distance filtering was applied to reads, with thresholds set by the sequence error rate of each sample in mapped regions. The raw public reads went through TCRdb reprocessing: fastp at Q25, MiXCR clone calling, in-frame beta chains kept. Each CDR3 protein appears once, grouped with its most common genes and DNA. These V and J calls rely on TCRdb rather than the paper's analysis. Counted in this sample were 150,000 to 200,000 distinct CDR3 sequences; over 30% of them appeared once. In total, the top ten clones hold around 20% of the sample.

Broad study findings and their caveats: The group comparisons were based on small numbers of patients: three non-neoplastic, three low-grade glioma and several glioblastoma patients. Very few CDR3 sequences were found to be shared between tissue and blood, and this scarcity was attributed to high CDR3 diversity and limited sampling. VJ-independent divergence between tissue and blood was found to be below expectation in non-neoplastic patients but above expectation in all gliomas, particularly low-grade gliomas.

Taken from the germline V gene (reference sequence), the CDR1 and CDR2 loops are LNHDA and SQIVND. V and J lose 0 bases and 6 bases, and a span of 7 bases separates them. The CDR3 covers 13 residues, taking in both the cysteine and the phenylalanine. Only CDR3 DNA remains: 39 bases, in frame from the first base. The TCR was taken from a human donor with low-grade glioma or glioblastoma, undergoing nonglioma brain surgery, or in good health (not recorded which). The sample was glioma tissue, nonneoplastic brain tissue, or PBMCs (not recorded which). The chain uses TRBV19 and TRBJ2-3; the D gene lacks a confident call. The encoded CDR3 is CASSIESGDTQYF. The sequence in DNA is TGTGCCAGTAGTATAGAGAGTGGTGATACGCAGTATTTT.